These 20 T cell receptor beta chains were all obtained from the same sample, sequenced in a study of T cell responses to AZD1222 COVID-19 vaccine. TCRdb's copy holds only in-frame clones and misses some; the assay was immunoSEQ multiplex PCR. Altogether about 42,000 clones are present, roughly 83% being singletons, with the ten largest covering under 20%. The sample consisted of peripheral blood, taken 28 days after the second AZD1222 dose. Every receptor here comes from an adult who received the AZD1222 COVID-19 vaccine.

The chain recombines TRBV5-6 with TRBJ2-3; D possibly matches TRBD1 or TRBD2 (5 bases each). Trimming left V 0 bases short and J 2 bases short, with 16 bases between. This CDR3 has 17 amino acids. The germline V gene encodes CDR1 SGHDT and CDR2 YYEEEE. CDR3 amino acids: CASSLDRGGTPTDTQYF. The DNA for the CDR3 is TGTGCCAGCAGCTTGGATCGGGGCGGTACACCCACAGATACGCAGTATTTT.

This clone was counted only a few times. The V gene is TRBV4-1, the J gene TRBJ1-2, with 7 bases identical to TRBD1. This CDR3 contains 15 residues. CDR1 MGHRA and CDR2 YSYEKL come from the germline V gene. J gave up 5 bases and V 4 bases, and 10 bases lay outside the gene matches. The CDR3: CASSPEGQTLYGYTF. CDR3 coding DNA: TGCGCCAGCAGCCCCGAGGGACAGACCCTTTATGGCTACACCTTC.

The rearrangement links TRBV7-8 to TRBJ1-1; no clear D gene. The CDR3 length is 13 residues. Germline CDR1 and CDR2: SGHVS and FQNEAQ. V was clipped by 5 bases and J by 3 bases, with 10 bases between them. In DNA, the CDR3 is TGTGCCAGCAGCAGAGAGGGTGACACTGAAGCTTTCTTT. Residues: CASSREGDTEAFF. The variable domain in full, completed from reference TRBV7-8 and TRBJ1-1, reads GAGVSQSPRYKVAKRGQDVALRCDPISGHVSLFWYQQALGQGPEFLTYFQNEAQLDKSGLPSDRFFAERPEGSVSTLKIQRTQQEDSAVYLCASSREGDTEAFFGQGTRLTVV.

V and J are TRBV28 and TRBJ2-3; D remains unclear. The length of the CDR3 is 13 residues. V gave up 3 bases and J gave up 0 bases, with 4 bases separating them. In germline, CDR1 is MDHEN, CDR2 SYDVKM. The CDR3 nucleotides read TGTGCCAGCAGTTTGGTCAGCACAGATACGCAGTATTTT. Protein: CASSLVSTDTQYF.

The sample holds one count of this clone. J is TRBJ2-2 and V is TRBV2; D is perhaps TRBD2 (6 bases). The germline CDR1 and CDR2 sequences are SNHLY and FYNNEI. Trimming stripped 6 bases from V and 1 base from J, with 12 bases between. The CDR3 runs to 15 residues. Here the CDR3 DNA reads TGTGCCAGCAGACGGGACGGGGGGAACACCGGGGAGCTGTTTTTT. The encoded protein is CASRRDGGNTGELFF.

The gene calls are TRBV10-3 and TRBJ2-7; weak D call: TRBD1 (5 bases). This CDR3 region has 14 residues. V shed 6 bases and J shed 6 bases, with 18 bases lying between them. Germline-derived CDR1 and CDR2 are ENHRY and SYGVKD. DNA of the CDR3: TGTGCCATCAGGGGGAAACAGGATTTTGGCGAGCAGTACTTC. Its protein is CAIRGKQDFGEQYF.

The gene calls are TRBV5-8 and TRBJ1-2, with D perhaps TRBD1 (5 bases). This CDR3 has 16 residues. Germline V gene lookup returns CDR1 SGHTS and CDR2 YDEGEE. V gave up 1 base and J gave up 0 bases, with 13 bases separating them. CDR3 protein: CASSLFSGTANYGYTF. The CDR3 coding sequence is TGTGCCAGCAGCTTGTTCTCCGGGACGGCTAACTATGGCTACACCTTC.

The V call is TRBV5-4, the J call TRBJ2-2, with a weak D call TRBD2 (5 bases). The germline V gene has CDR1 SGHNT and CDR2 YYREEE (reference sequence). The CDR3 has 15 amino acids. V lost 4 bases, J lost 0 bases, and 10 bases lay in between. The CDR3 DNA follows: TGTGCCAGCAGCCCGGGAAGGGCGAACACCGGGGAGCTGTTTTTT. Translating gives CASSPGRANTGELFF.

The genes are TRBV19 and TRBJ1-2; D is undetermined. This CDR3 comprises 17 residues. The V gene lost 3 bases and the J gene lost 3 bases, with 20 bases spanning the gap. The V gene's germline CDR1 is LNHDA and CDR2 SQIVND (reference sequence). This CDR3 reads CASSMSGSRAYYYGYTF. The CDR3 DNA follows: TGTGCCAGTAGTATGTCTGGGTCCAGAGCTTATTACTATGGCTACACCTTC.

The gene calls are TRBV30 and TRBJ1-1; a possible D gene is TRBD1 (5 bases). Germline CDR1 and CDR2: GTSNPN and SVGIG (reference sequence). Trimming stripped 4 bases from V and 6 bases from J, with 9 bases between. This CDR3 is built from 11 residues. CDR3 protein: CAWTRDSEAFF. DNA for the CDR3: TGTGCCTGGACAAGGGACTCTGAAGCTTTCTTT. Combining the CDR3 with reference TRBV30 and TRBJ1-1 gives the whole variable domain SQTIHQWPATLVQPVGSPLSLECTVEGTSNPNLYWYRQAAGRGLQLLFYSVGIGQISSEVPQNLSASRPQDRQFILSSKKLLLSDSGFYLCAWTRDSEAFFGQGTRLTVV.

This clone was picked up a small number of times. CDR3 amino acids: CASSQGAREQYF. CDR3 bases: TGCGCCAGCAGCCAGGGGGCGCGAGAGCAGTACTTC. The chain couples TRBV4-1 to TRBJ2-7; possibly TRBD1 for D (6 bases). Between the trimmed V and J ends, which lost 3 bases and 7 bases, there was a span of 10 bases. The CDR3 extends over 12 amino acids. Germline V gives CDR1 MGHRA, CDR2 YSYEKL.

The V call is TRBV12-3 or TRBV12-4, the J call TRBJ2-1, with D possibly being TRBD2 (5 bases). The CDR3 length is 12 residues. Trimming left V 6 bases short and J 8 bases short, with 11 bases between. The CDR3 reads CASSSTRDEQFF. Written as DNA, the CDR3 is TGTGCCAGCAGCTCTACTAGAGATGAGCAGTTCTTC.

The chain joins TRBV6-5 to TRBJ1-1; D is perhaps TRBD1 (6 bases). Germline V CDR1 and CDR2: MNHEY, SVGAGI. Trimming took off 4 bases at V and 0 bases at J, with 15 bases between the two ends. This CDR3 has 16 amino acids. In nucleotides, the CDR3 is TGTGCCAGCAGTTTATTGGACAGTACCATGAACACTGAAGCTTTCTTT. Protein product: CASSLLDSTMNTEAFF.

The table lists this clone with a count of one. The chain links TRBV12-2 to TRBJ1-2; the D call in the table, TRBD1, was not verified against the DNA. TRBV12-2 is a recognized pseudogene. The CDR3 totals 16 residues. CDR3 in amino acids: CASRLAPDREGYGYTF. The DNA of the CDR3 is TGTGCAAGTCGCTTAGCCCCGGACAGGGAAGGGTATGGCTACACCTTC.

The genes are TRBV7-8 and TRBJ2-7; D may be TRBD1 (5 bases). This CDR3 contains 14 residues. The V gene's germline CDR1 is SGHVS and CDR2 FQNEAQ. Trimming cost V 9 bases and J 2 bases, with 17 bases left between them. Written as DNA, the CDR3 is TGTGCCAGTACCCGGGCAGGGCCTACCTACGAGCAGTACTTC. It is translated as CASTRAGPTYEQYF.

The table lists this clone with a count of one. V and J are TRBV18 and TRBJ2-3, with 7 bases fitting TRBD1. The trim removed 4 bases at V and 1 base at J, leaving 8 bases unmatched. CDR3 length equals 16 residues. Germline values: CDR1 KGHSH, CDR2 LQKENI. CDR3 sequence reads: CASSRDSALGTDTQYF. CDR3 DNA: TGTGCCAGCTCACGGGACAGTGCCCTGGGCACAGATACGCAGTATTTT.

J is TRBJ1-6 and V is TRBV20-1; maybe TRBD1 (5 bases). CDR3 length equals 14 residues. Germline CDR1 and CDR2: DFQATT and SNEGSKA (reference sequence). V dropped 3 bases and J dropped 9 bases, with 15 bases sitting between them. The CDR3: CSASLGAFGSPLHF. The CDR3 region has the DNA TGCAGTGCTAGTCTCGGGGCGTTCGGTTCACCCCTCCACTTT.

The gene calls are TRBV29-1 and TRBJ1-2; TRBD1 might be the D (5 bases). The V gene's germline CDR1 is SQVTM and CDR2 ANQGSEA. CDR3 length: 13 amino acids. Trimming pared 3 bases from V and 4 bases from J, leaving 12 bases between. CDR3 loop: CSVERSTGYGYTF. Here the CDR3 DNA reads TGCAGCGTTGAGAGAAGTACAGGCTATGGCTACACCTTC.

The V gene is TRBV24-1, the J gene TRBJ1-5, with D maybe TRBD1 (5 bases). The V and J ends lost 3 bases and 3 bases respectively, with 14 bases between them. The CDR3 sequence is 16 residues long. Germline lookup yields CDR1 KGHDR and CDR2 SFDVKD. CDR3 in DNA: TGTGCCACCAGTGATACTCCGGGGGGGAACAATCAGCCCCAGCATTTT. This sequence encodes CATSDTPGGNNQPQHF.

The chain is built from TRBV3-1 (or the pseudogene TRBV3-2) and TRBJ1-2; no firm D call. The V end was cut by 1 base, the J end by 4 bases, with 13 bases between. Per the germline V gene, CDR1 is LGHDT and CDR2 is YNNKEL (reference sequence). The CDR3 is 15 residues long. CDR3 amino acids: CASSQASGSGYGYTF. DNA for the CDR3: TGTGCCAGCAGCCAAGCCTCCGGGTCGGGCTATGGCTACACCTTC.